The text below deals with one T cell receptor (beta chain). This record comes from a study of blood T cell repertoires in COVID-19. V was clipped by 2 bases and J by 5 bases; unmatched bases: 3. The CDR3 runs to 15 residues. Germline loops: CDR1 MDHEN, CDR2 SYDVKM. In the authors' methods: Nucleated cell number was recorded as an estimate derived from reference gene primer amplification. The repertoire was sequenced with immunoSEQ multiplex PCR; TCRdb's copy has only in-frame clones and lacks some. V, J and clone size reflect that table, while D and trimming were determined from the DNA. The repertoire holds roughly 23,000 clones, with 85% to 95% as singletons.

The receptor was isolated from a woman between 50 and 59 years old with active COVID-19. The rearrangement links TRBV28 to TRBJ1-5; 10 bases match TRBD1. Sequenced input: peripheral blood. CDR3: CASSLRGQGYQPQHF. CDR3 DNA: TGTGCCAGCAGTTTACGGGGACAGGGGTATCAGCCCCAGCATTTT.